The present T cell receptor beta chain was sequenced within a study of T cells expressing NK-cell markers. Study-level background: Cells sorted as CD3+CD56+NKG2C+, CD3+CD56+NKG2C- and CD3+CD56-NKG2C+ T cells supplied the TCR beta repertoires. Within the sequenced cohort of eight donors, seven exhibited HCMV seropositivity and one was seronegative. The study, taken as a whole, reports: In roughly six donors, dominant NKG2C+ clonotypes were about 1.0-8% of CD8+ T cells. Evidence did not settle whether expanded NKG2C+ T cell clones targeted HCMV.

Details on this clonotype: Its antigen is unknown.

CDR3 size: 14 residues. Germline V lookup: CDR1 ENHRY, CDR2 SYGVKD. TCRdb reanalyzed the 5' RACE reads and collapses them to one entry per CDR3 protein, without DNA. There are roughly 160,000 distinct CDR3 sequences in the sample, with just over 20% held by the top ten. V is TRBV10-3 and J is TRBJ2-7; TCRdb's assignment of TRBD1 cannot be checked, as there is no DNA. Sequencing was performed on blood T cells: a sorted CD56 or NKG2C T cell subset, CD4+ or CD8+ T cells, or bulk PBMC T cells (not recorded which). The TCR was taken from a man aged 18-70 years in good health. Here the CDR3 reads CAISEGTGLGEQYF.